This T cell receptor (beta chain) is from a study of control samples from healthy donors and cancer patients. Assay: immunoSEQ multiplex PCR; the TCRdb copy retains only in-frame clones and omits some. This sample has around 130,000 clones, with more than 80% found just once. Per germline, CDR1 SGHTS and CDR2 YDEGEE. CDR3 size: 14 residues. The V end lost 4 bases, the J end lost 0 bases, and 10 bases lay between the germline ends. The chain links TRBV5-8 to TRBJ1-1; D not certain. This sequence originates from a man aged 45-60 years in good health. The sequencing sample was made of blood. Here the CDR3 DNA reads TGTGCCAGCAGCGACCGGACCCTGAACACTGAAGCTTTCTTT. Translating gives CASSDRTLNTEAFF.